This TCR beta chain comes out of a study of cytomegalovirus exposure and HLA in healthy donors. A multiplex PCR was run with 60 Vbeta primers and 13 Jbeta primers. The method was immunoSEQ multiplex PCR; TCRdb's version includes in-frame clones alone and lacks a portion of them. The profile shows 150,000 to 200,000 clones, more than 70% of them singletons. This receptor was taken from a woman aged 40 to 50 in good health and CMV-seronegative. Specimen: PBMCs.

The CDR3, as DNA: TGTGCCAGCAGCTTACTCCCCGTCGGTGAAAAACTGTTTTTT. It codes for CASSLLPVGEKLFF. The V gene is TRBV7-3, the J gene TRBJ1-4; D is ambiguous. Germline lookup yields CDR1 SGHTA and CDR2 FQGTGA. Trimming left V 2 bases short and J 7 bases short, with 11 bases between. There are 14 residues in the CDR3.